This T cell receptor (beta chain) was found in a study of shared clonotypes between healthy human individuals. Worth noting for this clone: Its antigen is not known.

The data were produced by immunoSEQ multiplex PCR, yet TCRdb's version contains in-frame clones alone and is incomplete. The sample contains about 670,000 clones, about 78% of which appear only once. Trimming removed 4 bases at V and 2 bases at J, with 12 bases between. The CDR3 extends over 15 amino acids. Germline V CDR1 and CDR2: WNHNN, SYGVQD (reference sequence). Points from the study as a whole: Depth was large, yet rarefaction showed that sorted-subset sequencing was incomplete.

What was sequenced was memory CD4+ T cells sorted from blood. Regarding subset: CD45RA-negative fraction. The V and J genes are TRBV10-1 and TRBJ1-5; D not resolved. The sequence derives from a woman aged 25 to 45 in good health. The CDR3 sequence is CASSGPHCGNQPQHF. CDR3 sequence (DNA): TGCGCCAGCAGTGGACCGCATTGTGGCAATCAGCCCCAGCATTTT.